A few counts support the clone carrying this T cell receptor (beta chain). This record comes from a study of early T cells in non-severe SARS-CoV-2 infection. The trim removed 6 bases at V and 2 bases at J, leaving 12 bases unmatched. The CDR3 covers 16 residues. TCRdb fed the 5' RACE reads into MiXCR, producing one record per CDR3 protein. The sample yields 57,000 or so distinct CDR3 sequences, 9.5% to 15% seen once. Source: whole blood, taken at baseline. The TCR comes from an adult who was a healthcare worker with PCR-confirmed SARS-CoV-2 infection or an uninfected control (not recorded which). The donor label of this sample is uncertain. The V gene is TRBV12-3 or TRBV12-4, the J gene TRBJ2-5, with 7 nucleotides matching TRBD1. The CDR3 loop reads CASSRPGTDDQETQYF. The DNA for the CDR3 is TGTGCCAGCAGCCGTCCCGGGACAGACGATCAAGAGACCCAGTACTTC.